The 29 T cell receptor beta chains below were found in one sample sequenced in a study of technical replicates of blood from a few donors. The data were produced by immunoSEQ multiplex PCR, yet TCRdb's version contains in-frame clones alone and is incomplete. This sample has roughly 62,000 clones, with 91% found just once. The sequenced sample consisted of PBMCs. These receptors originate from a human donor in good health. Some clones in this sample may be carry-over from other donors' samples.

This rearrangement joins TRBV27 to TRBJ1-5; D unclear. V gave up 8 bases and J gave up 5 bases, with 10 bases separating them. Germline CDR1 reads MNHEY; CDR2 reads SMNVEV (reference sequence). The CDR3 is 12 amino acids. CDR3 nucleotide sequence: TGTGCCAGCGGGGAGCGGGATCAGCCCCAGCATTTT. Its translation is CASGERDQPQHF.

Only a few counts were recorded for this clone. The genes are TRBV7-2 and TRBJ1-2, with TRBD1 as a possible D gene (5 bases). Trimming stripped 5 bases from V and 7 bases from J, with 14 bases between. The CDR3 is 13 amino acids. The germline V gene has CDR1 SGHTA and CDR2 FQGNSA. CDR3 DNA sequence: TGTGCCAGCAGCCCCGCAAGGGGCCGTGGCTACACCTTC. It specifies CASSPARGRGYTF.

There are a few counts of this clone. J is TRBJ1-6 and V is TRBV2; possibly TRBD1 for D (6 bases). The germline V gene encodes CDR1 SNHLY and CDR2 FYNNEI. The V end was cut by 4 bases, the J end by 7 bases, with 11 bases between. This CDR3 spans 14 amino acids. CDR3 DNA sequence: TGTGCCAGCAGTGTTGGGGGCGCGAATTCACCCCTCCACTTT. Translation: CASSVGGANSPLHF.

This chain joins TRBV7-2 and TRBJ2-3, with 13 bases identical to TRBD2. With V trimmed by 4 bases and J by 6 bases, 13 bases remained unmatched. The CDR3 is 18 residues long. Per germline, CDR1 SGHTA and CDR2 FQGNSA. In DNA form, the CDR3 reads TGTGCCAGCAGCTGGCCAAGGACTAGCGGGAGTACCCCCGATACGCAGTATTTT. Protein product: CASSWPRTSGSTPDTQYF.

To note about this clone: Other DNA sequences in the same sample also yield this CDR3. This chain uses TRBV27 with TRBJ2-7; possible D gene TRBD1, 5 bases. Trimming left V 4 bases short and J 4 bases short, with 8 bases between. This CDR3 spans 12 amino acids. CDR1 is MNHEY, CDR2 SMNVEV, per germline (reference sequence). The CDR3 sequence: CASSSDSYEQYF. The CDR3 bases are TGTGCCAGCAGTTCCGACAGTTACGAGCAGTACTTC.

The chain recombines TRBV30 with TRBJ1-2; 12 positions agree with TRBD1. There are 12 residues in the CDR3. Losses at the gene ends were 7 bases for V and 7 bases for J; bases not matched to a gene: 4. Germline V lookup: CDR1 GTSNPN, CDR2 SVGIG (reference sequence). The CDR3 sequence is CASGTGGFGYTF. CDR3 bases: TGTGCCTCCGGGACAGGGGGCTTTGGCTACACCTTC.

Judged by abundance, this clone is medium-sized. The CDR3 DNA reads TGTGCCAGCAGTCCATACTTCCAGGGTCCAGATACGCAGTATTTT. Its translation is CASSPYFQGPDTQYF. The chain employs TRBV27 and TRBJ2-3; TRBD1 is a possible D gene (5 bases). V was shortened by 5 bases and J by 4 bases, with 16 bases between the two germline ends. CDR1 is MNHEY, CDR2 SMNVEV, per germline (reference sequence). The CDR3 spans 15 residues.

The CDR3 DNA sequence: TGCGCCAGCAGACCAGACAGCCTGGGCGAGCAGTACTTC. It translates to CASRPDSLGEQYF. This chain uses TRBV5-1 with TRBJ2-7; tentative D call: TRBD1 (5 bases). In germline, CDR1 is SGHRS, CDR2 YFSETQ. The CDR3 spans 13 residues. V was trimmed by 5 bases and J by 6 bases, leaving 15 bases between them.

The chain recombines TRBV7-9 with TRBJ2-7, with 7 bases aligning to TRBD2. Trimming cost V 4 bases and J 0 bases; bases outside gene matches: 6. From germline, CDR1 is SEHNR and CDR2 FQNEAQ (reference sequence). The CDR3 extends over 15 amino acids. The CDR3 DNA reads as TGTGCCAGCAGCTCAGCTAGCGGTCGCTCCTACGAGCAGTACTTC. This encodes CASSSASGRSYEQYF.

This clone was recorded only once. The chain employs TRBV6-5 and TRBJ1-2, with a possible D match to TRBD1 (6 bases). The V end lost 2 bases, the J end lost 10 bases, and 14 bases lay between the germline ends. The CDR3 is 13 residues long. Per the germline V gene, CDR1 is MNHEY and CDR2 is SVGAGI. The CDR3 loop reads CASSYGRGSDYTF. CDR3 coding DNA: TGTGCCAGCAGTTACGGCAGGGGCAGTGACTACACCTTC.

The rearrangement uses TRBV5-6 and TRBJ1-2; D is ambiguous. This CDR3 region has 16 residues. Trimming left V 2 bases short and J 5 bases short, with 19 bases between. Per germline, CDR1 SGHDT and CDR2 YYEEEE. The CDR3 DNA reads TGTGCCAGCAGCTTAAACAGCCTCAACGGCATTTATGGCTACACCTTC. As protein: CASSLNSLNGIYGYTF.

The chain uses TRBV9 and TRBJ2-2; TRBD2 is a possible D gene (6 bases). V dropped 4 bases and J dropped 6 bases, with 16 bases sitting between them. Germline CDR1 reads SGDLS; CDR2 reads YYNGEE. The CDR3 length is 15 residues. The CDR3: CASSFLGSGPGELFF. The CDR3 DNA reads TGTGCCAGCAGCTTCCTTGGAAGCGGGCCCGGGGAGCTGTTTTTT.

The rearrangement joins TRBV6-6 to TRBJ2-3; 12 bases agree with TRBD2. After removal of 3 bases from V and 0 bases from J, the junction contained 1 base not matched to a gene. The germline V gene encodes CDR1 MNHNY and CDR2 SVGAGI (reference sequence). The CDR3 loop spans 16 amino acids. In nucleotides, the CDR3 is TGTGCCAGCAGTTATGGACTAGCGGGGAGCACAGATACGCAGTATTTT. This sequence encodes CASSYGLAGSTDTQYF.

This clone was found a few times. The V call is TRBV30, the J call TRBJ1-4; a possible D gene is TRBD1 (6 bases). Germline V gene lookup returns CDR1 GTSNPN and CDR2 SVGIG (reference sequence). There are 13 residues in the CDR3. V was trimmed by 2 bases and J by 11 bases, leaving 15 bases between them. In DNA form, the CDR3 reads TGTGCCTGGAGTACCTGGCGGGGGGCTAAACTGTTTTTT. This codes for CAWSTWRGAKLFF.

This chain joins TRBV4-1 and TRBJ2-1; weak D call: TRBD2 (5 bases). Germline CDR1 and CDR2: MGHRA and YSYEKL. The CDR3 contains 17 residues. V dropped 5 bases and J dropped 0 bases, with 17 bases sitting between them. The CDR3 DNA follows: TGCGCCAGCAGCATCGTCCGGGCGGGCATCTCCTACAATGAGCAGTTCTTC. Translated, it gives CASSIVRAGISYNEQFF.

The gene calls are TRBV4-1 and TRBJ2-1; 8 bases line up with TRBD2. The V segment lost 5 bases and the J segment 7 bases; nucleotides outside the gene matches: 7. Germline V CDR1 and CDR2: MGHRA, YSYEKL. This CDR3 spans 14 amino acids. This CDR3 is CASSYGTSLNEQFF. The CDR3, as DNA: TGCGCCAGCAGCTACGGGACTAGTCTAAATGAGCAGTTCTTC.

CDR3 residues: CAISEVTSGTGDTQYF. CDR3 nucleotide sequence: TGTGCCATCAGTGAGGTGACTAGCGGGACCGGAGATACGCAGTATTTT. This chain joins TRBV10-3 and TRBJ2-3; 11 positions match TRBD2. Germline CDR1 ENHRY, CDR2 SYGVKD. With 2 bases clipped from V and 5 bases from J, the junction kept 6 bases outside the gene matches. The CDR3 is made up of 16 amino acids.

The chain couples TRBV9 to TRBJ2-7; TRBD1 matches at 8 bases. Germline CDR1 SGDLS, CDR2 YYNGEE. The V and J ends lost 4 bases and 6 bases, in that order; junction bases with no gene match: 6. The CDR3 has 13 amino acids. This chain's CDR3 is CASSFFDRGEQYF. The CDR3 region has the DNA TGTGCCAGCAGCTTTTTCGACAGGGGCGAGCAGTACTTC.

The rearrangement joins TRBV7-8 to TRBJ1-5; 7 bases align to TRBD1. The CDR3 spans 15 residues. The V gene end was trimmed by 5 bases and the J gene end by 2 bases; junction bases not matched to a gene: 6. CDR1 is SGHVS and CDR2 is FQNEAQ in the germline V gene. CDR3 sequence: CASSEGAAGNQPQHF. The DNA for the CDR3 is TGTGCCAGCAGCGAGGGGGCGGCGGGCAATCAGCCCCAGCATTTT.

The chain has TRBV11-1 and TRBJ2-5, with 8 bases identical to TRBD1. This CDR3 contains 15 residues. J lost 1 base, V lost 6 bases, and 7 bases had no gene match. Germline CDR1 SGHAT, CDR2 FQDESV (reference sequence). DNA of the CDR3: TGTGCCAGCAGTTCCGGGACAGGTATCCAAGAGACCCAGTACTTC. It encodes CASSSGTGIQETQYF.

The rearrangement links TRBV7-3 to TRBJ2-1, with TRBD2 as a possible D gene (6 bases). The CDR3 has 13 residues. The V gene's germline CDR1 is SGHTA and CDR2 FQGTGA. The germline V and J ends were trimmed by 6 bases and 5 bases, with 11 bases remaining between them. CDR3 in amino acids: CASRLASDNEQFF. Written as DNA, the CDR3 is TGTGCCAGCAGGCTAGCGTCAGACAATGAGCAGTTCTTC. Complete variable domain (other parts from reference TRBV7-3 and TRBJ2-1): GAGVSQTPSNKVTEKGKYVELRCDPISGHTALYWYRQSLGQGPEFLIYFQGTGAADDSGLPNDRFFAVRPEGSVSTLKIQRTERGDSAVYLCASRLASDNEQFFGPGTRLTVL.

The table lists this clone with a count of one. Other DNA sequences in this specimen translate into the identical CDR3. CDR3 region: CASSVGTGLSYEQYF. The CDR3, as DNA: TGTGCCAGCAGCGTCGGGACAGGGCTCTCCTACGAGCAGTACTTC. The V call is TRBV9, the J call TRBJ2-7; 9 positions agree with TRBD1. From germline, CDR1 is SGDLS and CDR2 YYNGEE. The V gene end was trimmed by 2 bases and the J gene end by 0 bases; junction bases not matched to a gene: 3. The CDR3 spans 15 residues.

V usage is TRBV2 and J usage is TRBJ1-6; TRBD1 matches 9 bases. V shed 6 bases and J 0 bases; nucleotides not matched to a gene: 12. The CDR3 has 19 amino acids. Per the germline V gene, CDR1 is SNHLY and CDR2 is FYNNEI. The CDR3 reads CASSDKDRGYSSYNSPLHF. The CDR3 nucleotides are TGTGCCAGCAGCGATAAGGACAGGGGTTATAGCTCCTATAATTCACCCCTCCACTTT.

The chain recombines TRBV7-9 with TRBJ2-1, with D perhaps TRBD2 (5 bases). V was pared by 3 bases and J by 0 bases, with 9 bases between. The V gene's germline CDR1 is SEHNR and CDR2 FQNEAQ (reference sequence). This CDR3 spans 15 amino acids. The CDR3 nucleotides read TGTGCCAGCAGCTTGTCAAGCGGCTCCTACAATGAGCAGTTCTTC. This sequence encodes CASSLSSGSYNEQFF.

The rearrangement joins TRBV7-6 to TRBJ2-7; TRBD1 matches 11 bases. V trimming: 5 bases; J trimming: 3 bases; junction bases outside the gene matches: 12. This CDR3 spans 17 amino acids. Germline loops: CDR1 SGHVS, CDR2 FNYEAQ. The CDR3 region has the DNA TGTGCCAGCAGCACGCTAGGGGGGACAGGGGGGCTCTACGAGCAGTACTTC. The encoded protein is CASSTLGGTGGLYEQYF.

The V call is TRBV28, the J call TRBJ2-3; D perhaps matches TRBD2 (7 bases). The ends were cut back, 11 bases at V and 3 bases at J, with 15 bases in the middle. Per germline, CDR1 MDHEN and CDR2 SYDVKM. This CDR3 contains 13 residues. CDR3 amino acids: CAAQRGGTDTQYF. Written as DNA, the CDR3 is TGTGCCGCTCAGAGGGGGGGGACAGATACGCAGTATTTT.

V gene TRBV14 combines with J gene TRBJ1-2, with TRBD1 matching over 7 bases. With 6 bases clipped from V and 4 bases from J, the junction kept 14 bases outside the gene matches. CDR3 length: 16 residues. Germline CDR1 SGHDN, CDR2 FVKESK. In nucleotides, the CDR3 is TGTGCCAGCAGGCAGACAGGGAGAAGCGGCTCCTATGGCTACACCTTC. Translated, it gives CASRQTGRSGSYGYTF.

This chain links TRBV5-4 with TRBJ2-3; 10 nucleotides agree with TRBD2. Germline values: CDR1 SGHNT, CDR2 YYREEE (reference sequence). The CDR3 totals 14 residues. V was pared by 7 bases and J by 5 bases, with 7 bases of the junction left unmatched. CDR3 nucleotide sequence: TGTGCCAGCGCCCGTAGCGGGAGGTTAGATACGCAGTATTTT. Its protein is CASARSGRLDTQYF.

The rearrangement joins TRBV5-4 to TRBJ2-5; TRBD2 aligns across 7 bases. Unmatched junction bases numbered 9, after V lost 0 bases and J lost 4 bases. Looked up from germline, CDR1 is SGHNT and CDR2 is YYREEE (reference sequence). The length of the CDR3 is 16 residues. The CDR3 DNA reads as TGTGCCAGCAGCTTGGGCGGTCAGCGGGGTTCAGAGACCCAGTACTTC. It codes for CASSLGGQRGSETQYF.